The next 31 T cell receptor beta chains were all read from a single sample in a study of blood T cell repertoires in COVID-19. Produced via immunoSEQ multiplex PCR; TCRdb's table is partial and in-frame only. Among about 130,000 clones listed, roughly nine tenths were seen once. Sequences were obtained from peripheral blood. The source of these receptors is a woman between 65 and 79 years old with COVID-19, enrolled during active disease.

Only a few counts were recorded for this clone. This chain links TRBV28 with TRBJ1-2, with 7 bases identical to TRBD1. V trimming: 2 bases; J trimming: 9 bases; junction bases outside the gene matches: 6. The CDR3 totals 13 residues. Germline V lookup: CDR1 MDHEN, CDR2 SYDVKM. The CDR3 reads CASSLRGGDSYTF. The CDR3 region has the DNA TGTGCCAGCAGTTTAAGAGGGGGCGATAGCTACACCTTC.

The rearrangement links TRBV20-1 to TRBJ1-4; 11 bases are a match to TRBD1. Germline loops: CDR1 DFQATT, CDR2 SNEGSKA (reference sequence). The CDR3 runs to 15 residues. V lost 5 bases and J lost 7; bases outside the gene matches: 9. DNA for the CDR3: TGCAGTGCTCGTGAGGTGGACAGGGGGCGTGAAAAACTGTTTTTT. Amino acid sequence: CSAREVDRGREKLFF.

This chain joins TRBV27 and TRBJ2-1, with 15 positions matching TRBD2. Unmatched junction bases numbered 12, after V lost 7 bases and J lost 5 bases. In germline, CDR1 is MNHEY, CDR2 SMNVEV (reference sequence). This CDR3 spans 18 amino acids. DNA for the CDR3: TGTGCCAGCAAACGCCTCGGGACTAGCGGGGGGCCAAACAATGAGCAGTTCTTC. Encoded protein: CASKRLGTSGGPNNEQFF.

The chain uses TRBV12-5 and TRBJ1-2; D is unresolved. This CDR3 contains 12 residues. The V end lost 2 bases, the J end lost 12 bases, and 13 bases lay between the germline ends. Per the germline V gene, CDR1 is LGHNT and CDR2 is FRNRAP. The CDR3 protein is CASGLRSRENTF. The CDR3 DNA sequence: TGTGCTAGTGGTTTGAGGAGCCGGGAAAACACCTTC.

The chain couples TRBV15 to TRBJ1-5, with 9 bases aligning to TRBD1. The CDR3 is 16 residues long. CDR1 LNHNV and CDR2 YYDKDF come from the germline V gene (reference sequence). V gave up 4 bases and J gave up 3 bases; unmatched junction bases: 7. This CDR3 is CATSIRGQGTNQPQHF. The CDR3, as DNA: TGTGCCACCAGCATTCGGGGACAGGGCACCAATCAGCCCCAGCATTTT.

The genes are TRBV11-2 and TRBJ1-3; tentative D call: TRBD1 (5 bases). V was shortened by 7 bases and J by 2 bases, with 12 bases between the two germline ends. The CDR3 extends over 14 amino acids. Germline CDR1 SGHAT, CDR2 FQNNGV. Here the CDR3 reads CASKAGTAGNTIYF. The CDR3 DNA sequence: TGTGCCAGCAAAGCGGGGACCGCTGGAAACACCATATATTTT.

Of note for this clone: The germline gene is not matched at one end of the junction; a read error may be the cause. The chain carries TRBV30 and TRBJ1-2; 7 nucleotides match TRBD1. The CDR3 is made up of 13 amino acids. The germline V gene has CDR1 GTSNPN and CDR2 SVGIG (reference sequence). The CDR3 nucleotides are TGTGCCTGGAGTGTAAGCCCGGGACAGTCAATGGCCTTC. Protein sequence: CAWSVSPGQSMAF.

The chain links TRBV2 to TRBJ1-1, with a possible D match to TRBD1 (5 bases). Germline loops: CDR1 SNHLY, CDR2 FYNNEI. This CDR3 is 15 amino acids long. V gave up 1 base and J gave up 0 bases, with 9 bases separating them. The CDR3 loop is CASSEGGRLNTEAFF. CDR3 nucleotide sequence: TGTGCCAGCAGTGAAGGGGGCAGGCTGAACACTGAAGCTTTCTTT. Using reference TRBV2 and TRBJ1-1 for the parts outside the CDR3, the full variable domain is EPEVTQTPSHQVTQMGQEVILRCVPISNHLYFYWYRQILGQKVEFLVSFYNNEISEKSEIFDDQFSVERPDGSNFTLKIRSTKLEDSAMYFCASSEGGRLNTEAFFGQGTRLTVV.

The V gene is TRBV3-1 (or the pseudogene TRBV3-2), the J gene TRBJ2-1, with D maybe TRBD2 (7 bases). The CDR3 spans 15 residues. Germline assignment: CDR1 LGHDT and CDR2 YNNKEL (reference sequence). The V and J ends lost 4 bases and 3 bases respectively, with 13 bases between them. CDR3 loop: CASSPLGGGYNEQFF. The DNA of the CDR3 is TGTGCCAGCAGCCCCCTAGGGGGGGGCTACAATGAGCAGTTCTTC.

The genes are TRBV3-1 (or the pseudogene TRBV3-2) and TRBJ1-3, with unresolved D. CDR3 size: 15 residues. Trimming left V 0 bases short and J 3 bases short, with 9 bases between. From germline, CDR1 is LGHDT and CDR2 YNNKEL (reference sequence). CDR3 sequence: CASSQDGPIGNTIYF. DNA for the CDR3: TGTGCCAGCAGCCAAGATGGCCCGATTGGAAACACCATATATTTT.

The chain links TRBV2 to TRBJ1-6; tentatively, D is TRBD1 (5 bases). V dropped 6 bases and J dropped 12 bases, with 15 bases sitting between them. The CDR3 length is 13 residues. Germline values: CDR1 SNHLY, CDR2 FYNNEI. DNA for the CDR3: TGTGCCAGCAGGGACCCAGGGAGGTTACCCCTCCACTTT. It is translated as CASRDPGRLPLHF.

This clone was counted only a few times. The chain carries TRBV2 and TRBJ2-1, with D possibly matching TRBD1 (5 bases). The CDR3 has 17 amino acids. The germline CDR1 and CDR2 sequences are SNHLY and FYNNEI. V gave up 6 bases and J gave up 0 bases, with 18 bases separating them. This CDR3 reads CASSPRQTSSSYNEQFF. CDR3 nucleotide sequence: TGTGCCAGCAGCCCGAGACAGACCAGTAGCTCCTACAATGAGCAGTTCTTC. The full variable domain, completed using reference TRBV2 and TRBJ2-1, is EPEVTQTPSHQVTQMGQEVILRCVPISNHLYFYWYRQILGQKVEFLVSFYNNEISEKSEIFDDQFSVERPDGSNFTLKIRSTKLEDSAMYFCASSPRQTSSSYNEQFFGPGTRLTVL.

The V gene is TRBV30, the J gene TRBJ2-2, with D possibly being TRBD1 (6 bases). Germline V gene sequence: CDR1 GTSNPN, CDR2 SVGIG (reference sequence). The CDR3 totals 16 residues. The V end was cut by 5 bases, the J end by 0 bases, with 16 bases between. The CDR3 DNA follows: TGTGCCTGGGATCTAGGGGGAGCATCGAACACCGGGGAGCTGTTTTTT. Translated, it gives CAWDLGGASNTGELFF.

This clone was counted once. V usage is TRBV2 and J usage is TRBJ1-3, with D possibly matching TRBD1 (6 bases). The CDR3 sequence is 15 residues long. CDR1 and CDR2 from the germline V gene are SNHLY and FYNNEI. The ends were cut back, 4 bases at V and 0 bases at J, with 10 bases in the middle. CDR3 residues: CASSVGQSSGNTIYF. CDR3 sequence (DNA): TGTGCCAGCAGTGTCGGACAGAGCTCTGGAAACACCATATATTTT.

The V and J genes are TRBV11-3 and TRBJ2-3; TRBD1 aligns across 7 bases. Losses at the gene ends were 1 base for V and 4 bases for J; bases not matched to a gene: 11. CDR1 SGHNT and CDR2 YENEEA come from the germline V gene. This CDR3 has 17 residues. The CDR3 sequence: CASSLGSKGAVSDTQYF. CDR3 in DNA: TGTGCCAGCAGCTTAGGGTCCAAGGGGGCGGTCTCAGATACGCAGTATTTT.

The V and J genes are TRBV7-9 and TRBJ2-2; 12 bases map to TRBD2. The CDR3 loop spans 16 amino acids. J was trimmed by 4 bases and V by 4 bases; bases with no gene match: 4. Germline V gene sequence: CDR1 SEHNR, CDR2 FQNEAQ (reference sequence). The CDR3 reads CASSSSSGGATGELFF. In DNA, the CDR3 is TGTGCCAGCAGCTCCTCTAGCGGGGGGGCCACCGGGGAGCTGTTTTTT.

This chain connects TRBV7-9 to TRBJ2-1, with 8 bases identical to TRBD2. Per germline, CDR1 SEHNR and CDR2 FQNEAQ (reference sequence). Losses at the gene ends were 1 base for V and 7 bases for J; bases not matched to a gene: 3. The CDR3 is 14 amino acids. The CDR3 DNA sequence: TGTGCCAGCAGCTTAGGTAGCGGGGCGAATGAGCAGTTCTTC. The encoded protein is CASSLGSGANEQFF.

A single count supports this clone. The chain employs TRBV18 and TRBJ1-5; D remains unclear. V was cut by 2 bases and J by 5 bases, with 13 bases left in between. The CDR3 length is 15 residues. CDR1 KGHSH and CDR2 LQKENI come from the germline V gene. CDR3 loop: CASSPSGSSHQPQHF. For the CDR3, the DNA is TGTGCCAGCTCACCATCGGGGAGCAGCCATCAGCCCCAGCATTTT. The full variable domain, rest sourced from reference TRBV18 and TRBJ1-5, is NAGVMQNPRHLVRRRGQEARLRCSPMKGHSHVYWYRQLPEEGLKFMVYLQKENIIDESGMPKERFSAEFPKEGPSILRIQQVVRGDSAAYFCASSPSGSSHQPQHFGDGTRLSIL.

This clone was observed once. The chain links TRBV18 to TRBJ1-4; 10 nucleotides agree with TRBD1. CDR3 length equals 15 residues. The ends lost 3 bases at V and 5 bases at J; junction bases unmatched: 3. Germline V gene data show CDR1 as KGHSH and CDR2 as LQKENI. CDR3 sequence reads: CASSPPGQGNEKLFF. The DNA of the CDR3 is TGTGCCAGCTCACCTCCGGGACAGGGGAATGAAAAACTGTTTTTT.

This sequence joins TRBV6-1 and TRBJ1-1; D may be TRBD1 (5 bases). The V gene's germline CDR1 is MNHNS and CDR2 SASEGT. The CDR3 sequence is 15 residues long. The V end was cut by 1 base, the J end by 11 bases, with 20 bases between. This CDR3 is CASSEVPGGWVVAFF. CDR3 nucleotides: TGTGCCAGCAGTGAAGTCCCTGGGGGGTGGGTTGTGGCTTTCTTT.

V is TRBV2 and J is TRBJ2-2; 10 nucleotides align to TRBD2. This CDR3 has 15 amino acids. Germline CDR1 reads SNHLY; CDR2 reads FYNNEI. J lost 1 base, V lost 7 bases, and 3 bases had no gene match. As DNA, the CDR3 is TGTGCCAGCAAGGGGACTAGCGAGAACACCGGGGAGCTGTTTTTT. Translation gives CASKGTSENTGELFF. Full variable domain (remainder filled in from reference TRBV2 and TRBJ2-2): EPEVTQTPSHQVTQMGQEVILRCVPISNHLYFYWYRQILGQKVEFLVSFYNNEISEKSEIFDDQFSVERPDGSNFTLKIRSTKLEDSAMYFCASKGTSENTGELFFGEGSRLTVL.

The CDR3 DNA is TGTGCCAGCAGTTCGGGGAGAGGAGATTTGCCCCAGCATTTT. It encodes CASSSGRGDLPQHF. The V call is TRBV27, the J call TRBJ1-5; no clear D. There are 14 residues in the CDR3. Germline-derived CDR1 and CDR2 are MNHEY and SMNVEV (reference sequence). V was pared by 4 bases and J by 9 bases, with 16 bases between.

The chain couples TRBV3-1 (or the pseudogene TRBV3-2) to TRBJ2-5, with 14 positions matching TRBD2. This CDR3 contains 16 residues. CDR1 is LGHDT and CDR2 is YNNKEL in the germline V gene (reference sequence). V shed 1 base, J shed 2 bases, and the junction held 0 bases outside the gene matches. Written as DNA, the CDR3 is TGTGCCAGCAGCCAAGGACTAGCGGGGGGGCAAGAGACCCAGTACTTC. This translates into CASSQGLAGGQETQYF.

This sequence joins TRBV11-2 and TRBJ2-7; no clear D. V lost 2 bases and J lost 6, with 14 bases in between. The CDR3 totals 14 residues. Germline lookup yields CDR1 SGHAT and CDR2 FQNNGV. The CDR3 DNA reads TGTGCCAGCAGCTTAACCCCTAGAGCCCTCGAGCAGTACTTC. It translates to CASSLTPRALEQYF.

The genes are TRBV3-1 (or the pseudogene TRBV3-2) and TRBJ1-2; no clear D gene. The CDR3 spans 13 residues. Per germline, CDR1 LGHDT and CDR2 YNNKEL (reference sequence). Trimming removed 0 bases from V and 8 bases from J, with 10 bases in between. For the CDR3, the DNA is TGTGCCAGCAGCCAAGACCAGGTAGGAGGCTACACCTTC. Amino acid sequence: CASSQDQVGGYTF.

The chain recombines TRBV10-1 with TRBJ1-4, with 11 bases fitting TRBD1. Per germline, CDR1 WNHNN and CDR2 SYGVQD (reference sequence). The CDR3 is 16 residues long. Germline trimming cut 2 bases from V and 4 bases from J; bases unmatched to any gene: 3. The CDR3 sequence is CASSEGQGADNEKLFF. The CDR3 bases are TGCGCCAGCAGTGAGGGACAGGGGGCGGATAATGAAAAACTGTTTTTT.

The chain links TRBV10-3 to TRBJ2-3, with 8 bases that match TRBD2. CDR1 is ENHRY, CDR2 SYGVKD, per germline. This CDR3 is 17 amino acids long. The trim removed 0 bases at V and 1 base at J, leaving 6 bases unmatched. The CDR3 region is CAISESLGGLGTDTQYF. DNA of the CDR3: TGTGCCATCAGTGAGTCGTTAGGGGGACTAGGCACAGATACGCAGTATTTT.

V gene TRBV27 combines with J gene TRBJ2-5, with TRBD2 matching 11 bases. Per germline, CDR1 MNHEY and CDR2 SMNVEV (reference sequence). The CDR3 is 16 residues long. The V segment lost 4 bases and the J segment 1 base; nucleotides outside the gene matches: 5. CDR3 DNA sequence: TGTGCCAGCAGTTCCGCTAGCGGGGGGCGCCAAGAGACCCAGTACTTC. This gives the protein CASSSASGGRQETQYF.

This chain links TRBV20-1 with TRBJ1-2; D possibly corresponds to TRBD1 (6 bases). From germline, CDR1 is DFQATT and CDR2 SNEGSKA (reference sequence). CDR3 length: 11 amino acids. The CDR3 sequence is CSGRTDYGYTF. CDR3 nucleotide sequence: TGCAGCGGCAGGACAGACTATGGCTACACCTTC.

V is TRBV27 and J is TRBJ2-1, with TRBD2 matching 10 bases. CDR3 length: 19 amino acids. J lost 2 bases, V lost 5 bases, and 15 bases had no gene match. The germline CDR1 and CDR2 sequences are MNHEY and SMNVEV (reference sequence). CDR3 residues: CASSTWERISGGTYNEQFF. DNA for the CDR3: TGTGCCAGCAGTACTTGGGAAAGAATTAGCGGGGGGACCTACAATGAGCAGTTCTTC.

V is TRBV3-1 (or the pseudogene TRBV3-2) and J is TRBJ1-2; D possibly corresponds to TRBD1 (6 bases). Germline V lookup: CDR1 LGHDT, CDR2 YNNKEL (reference sequence). V gave up 2 bases and J gave up 1 base, with 20 bases separating them. This CDR3 is 18 amino acids long. DNA of the CDR3: TGTGCCAGCAGCCAACGGACAGTCGGTTTTCGTAATAACTATGGCTACACCTTC. This gives the protein CASSQRTVGFRNNYGYTF.